This T cell receptor (beta chain) was retrieved from a study of blood T cell repertoires in COVID-19. Study at large: Acute-phase and convalescent COVID-19 samples originated in the United States, Italy and Spain.

The assay was immunoSEQ multiplex PCR, and TCRdb's table has in-frame clones only and misses some. The profile shows approximately 140,000 clones, under 80% of them singletons. V lost 0 bases and J 7 bases, leaving 16 bases between the germline ends. From germline, CDR1 is SGHDT and CDR2 YYEEEE. The CDR3 is 15 residues long. Source material: peripheral blood. This TCR was recovered from an elderly man with acute or convalescent COVID-19. The V call is TRBV5-6, the J call TRBJ1-2; tentatively, D is TRBD1 (5 bases). The CDR3 DNA reads as TGTGCCAGCAGCTTGGTGGGGAGACCGGGGGTTGGCTACACCTTC. As protein: CASSLVGRPGVGYTF.